Shown below are 12 T cell receptor beta chains from a single sample sequenced in a study of blood T cell repertoires in COVID-19. TCRdb's table, derived via immunoSEQ multiplex PCR, lists solely in-frame clones and lacks some. This table holds 80,000 to 100,000 clones, roughly nine tenths found once. Sequenced material: peripheral blood. The receptors were sampled from a human donor with active COVID-19. The donor label of this sample is uncertain.

This sequence joins TRBV4-3 and TRBJ2-2; 9 nucleotides match TRBD2. There are 15 residues in the CDR3. The V gene end was trimmed by 1 base and the J gene end by 5 bases; junction bases not matched to a gene: 2. Germline values: CDR1 LGHNA, CDR2 YSLEER. The CDR3 reads CASSQGLAGTGELFF. The DNA of the CDR3 is TGCGCCAGCAGCCAAGGTCTAGCGGGGACCGGGGAGCTGTTTTTT.

This chain joins TRBV10-3 and TRBJ2-2; 9 nucleotides match TRBD1. The ends lost 6 bases at V and 2 bases at J; junction bases unmatched: 1. There are 14 residues in the CDR3. Germline CDR1 and CDR2: ENHRY and SYGVKD. The CDR3 DNA sequence: TGTGCCATCAGGACAGGGGGTAACACCGGGGAGCTGTTTTTT. It is translated as CAIRTGGNTGELFF.

The V gene is TRBV4-2, the J gene TRBJ2-7, with 11 bases fitting TRBD2. The V gene's germline CDR1 is LGHNA and CDR2 YNFKEQ. The CDR3 totals 14 residues. J lost 6 bases, V lost 5 bases, and 6 bases had no gene match. CDR3 loop: CASSEIAGGPEQYF. The CDR3 DNA is TGTGCCAGCAGCGAGATAGCGGGGGGGCCCGAGCAGTACTTC.

This chain uses TRBV27 with TRBJ1-2; unclear D gene. Per germline, CDR1 MNHEY and CDR2 SMNVEV (reference sequence). The CDR3 extends over 16 amino acids. Trimming stripped 3 bases from V and 4 bases from J, with 18 bases between. CDR3 amino acids: CASSLGKTASGYGYTF. The CDR3 region has the DNA TGTGCCAGCAGTTTGGGTAAGACTGCCAGTGGCTATGGCTACACCTTC.

The rearrangement uses TRBV5-1 and TRBJ2-5; 14 nucleotides match TRBD2. Looked up from germline, CDR1 is SGHRS and CDR2 is YFSETQ. CDR3 length: 17 amino acids. After removal of 0 bases from V and 5 bases from J, the junction contained 6 bases not matched to a gene. The CDR3 here is CASSLVGTSGGPETQYF. Written as DNA, the CDR3 is TGCGCCAGCAGCTTGGTTGGGACTAGCGGGGGCCCGGAGACCCAGTACTTC. The whole variable domain, filled in from reference TRBV5-1 and TRBJ2-5, reads KAGVTQTPRYLIKTRGQQVTLSCSPISGHRSVSWYQQTPGQGLQFLFEYFSETQRNKGNFPGRFSGRQFSNSRSEMNVSTLELGDSALYLCASSLVGTSGGPETQYFGPGTRLLVL.

The V call is TRBV10-3, the J call TRBJ2-7, with 10 bases fitting TRBD1. This CDR3 spans 14 amino acids. From germline, CDR1 is ENHRY and CDR2 SYGVKD. With V trimmed by 9 bases and J by 1 base, 6 bases remained unmatched. As DNA, the CDR3 is TGTGCCATGGCCTTGGACAGGGGGTCCTACGAGCAGTACTTC. Its translation: CAMALDRGSYEQYF.

This chain joins TRBV11-2 and TRBJ2-5, with a tentative D call TRBD2 (6 bases). CDR1 SGHAT and CDR2 FQNNGV come from the germline V gene. V lost 5 bases to trimming and J lost 4 bases, with 14 bases between them. The CDR3 runs 14 residues. The CDR3 coding sequence is TGTGCCAGCAGCCTGATACTAGCACCAGAGACCCAGTACTTC. Encoded protein: CASSLILAPETQYF. The full variable domain, in which reference TRBV11-2 and TRBJ2-5 provide the parts outside the CDR3, is EAGVAQSPRYKIIEKRQSVAFWCNPISGHATLYWYQQILGQGPKLLIQFQNNGVVDDSQLPKDRFSAERLKGVDSTLKIQPAKLEDSAVYLCASSLILAPETQYFGPGTRLLVL.

V gene TRBV13 combines with J gene TRBJ2-7; D is unclear. Trimming pared 3 bases from V and 0 bases from J, leaving 6 bases between. Germline-derived CDR1 and CDR2 are PRHDT and FYEKMQ (reference sequence). The CDR3 runs 13 residues. CDR3 region: CASSFTVSYEQYF. The CDR3 DNA sequence: TGTGCCAGCAGCTTTACAGTCTCCTACGAGCAGTACTTC.

The V gene is TRBV19, the J gene TRBJ1-2, with 9 bases aligning to TRBD1. Germline CDR1 LNHDA, CDR2 SQIVND (reference sequence). V was clipped by 4 bases and J by 7 bases; unmatched bases: 7. The length of the CDR3 is 14 residues. The CDR3 DNA reads as TGTGCCAGTAGTAAAGGACAGGGGAGCGGTGGCTACACCTTC. Amino acid sequence: CASSKGQGSGGYTF.

This clone has a handful of counts. The chain joins TRBV4-1 to TRBJ2-1; 7 positions match TRBD1. The length of the CDR3 is 16 residues. Germline trimming cut 0 bases from V and 2 bases from J; bases unmatched to any gene: 4. CDR1 is MGHRA, CDR2 YSYEKL, per germline. The CDR3 nucleotides are TGCGCCAGCAGCCAAGATGGGCAGGGGGCCTACAATGAGCAGTTCTTC. Its translation is CASSQDGQGAYNEQFF.

The chain has TRBV7-3 and TRBJ2-1; 8 bases agree with TRBD1. The CDR3 covers 15 residues. V lost 5 bases and J lost 9; bases outside the gene matches: 12. Germline CDR1 SGHTA, CDR2 FQGTGA. DNA for the CDR3: TGTGCCAGCAGCGAGGGACAGGTTTTCGTTGGTGAGCAGTTCTTC. As protein: CASSEGQVFVGEQFF. Full variable domain (rest looked up from reference TRBV7-3 and TRBJ2-1): GAGVSQTPSNKVTEKGKYVELRCDPISGHTALYWYRQSLGQGPEFLIYFQGTGAADDSGLPNDRFFAVRPEGSVSTLKIQRTERGDSAVYLCASSEGQVFVGEQFFGPGTRLTVL.

The rearrangement joins TRBV27 to TRBJ2-2; 10 nucleotides align to TRBD2. With 4 bases clipped from V and 1 base from J, the junction kept 0 bases outside the gene matches. Germline CDR1 is MNHEY and CDR2 is SMNVEV (reference sequence). The CDR3 is made up of 15 amino acids. The CDR3 is CASSWTSGNTGELFF. The CDR3 nucleotides read TGTGCCAGCAGTTGGACTAGCGGGAACACCGGGGAGCTGTTTTTT.